This entry describes one T cell receptor beta chain. Its antigen target is currently unknown. Base qualities are not provided; no much larger clone lies one nucleotide away. Each clonotype received, on average, about 9.7x coverage in deep resolution sequencing performed on a MiSeq, where the target depth lay between 1 in 1 million and 1 in 200,000 T cells. TCR beta libraries were generated with the immunoSEQ hsTCRB Kit. The study's processing was this. ImmunoSEQ Data Assistant and ImmunoSEQ Analyzer were used for data analysis, and V, D and J genes were assigned according to IMGT definitions. Clonality, which ranges from 0 to 1, was calculated as one minus the normalized Shannon entropy of productive rearrangement frequencies. Only overrepresented clonotypes making up at least 0.05% of each patient's repertoire were included in the public clonotype analysis. Fewer than 15 repertoires from age-matched healthy donors, obtained from immuneACCESS, served as clonality controls. TCRdb took this table from immuneACCESS and kept in-frame rearrangements with V and J called. Such tables lack part of the clones; where checked against another copy, unresolved V genes explain under half of the gap, and the rest is unexplained. V, J and clone size are those of that table, while D and trimming were read from the DNA. The sample has about 200,000 clones on record, over 55% of them singletons. The ten largest make up 13% of the sample.

The data derive from a study of cytotoxic CD8 clonotypes in ibrutinib-treated CLL (dated by TCRdb to about 2021). Turning to the overall study: The cohort was composed of ten to eleven relapsed/refractory and fewer than 16 treatment-naive patients; IGHV unmutated status was identified in fewer than 18 patients. Responses were partial in about 25 patients and complete in 2; after median approximately 5.5 years follow-up, some 14 stayed in remission and 12 progressed. The response samples were drawn at a median of roughly eleven months into treatment, with a range of roughly 6 to 36 months. Samples averaged around 280,000 productive templates and some 96,000 productive rearrangements. Of the 85 to 95 participants in the trial, 26 had longitudinal samples available. Cryopreserved peripheral blood mononuclear cells were obtained prior to treatment, at the time of response, and at either disease progression or sustained remission. Every remission and progressive disease sample was obtained while ibrutinib was still being received by the patients.

General conclusions and limits of the study: At baseline, clonality was higher than in age-matched healthy donors and showed a strong correlation with circulating CD8+ T-cell counts. An increase in clonality was observed at ibrutinib response, with clonality remaining stable during sustained remission and falling back toward baseline at progression. Sampling times were not matched between patients in sustained remission and patients whose disease was progressing, and lymph node repertoires were not examined. Public clonotypes were found to be uncommon and were observed to contract or remain stable during treatment; the increase in clonality was shown to reflect expansion of private clonotypes at ibrutinib response.

Explained via the paper, the time point label denotes: approximately 25 months on ibrutinib. For TCR beta library preparation, 1.5 to 2 micrograms of genomic DNA was extracted from cryopreserved PBMCs. Longitudinal blood samples from CLL patients on ibrutinib monotherapy were analyzed using high-throughput TCR beta sequencing. Patients were enrolled in a phase 2 open-label single-center ibrutinib monotherapy trial. There are 15 amino acids in the CDR3, from cysteine to phenylalanine inclusive. The entry retains the CDR3 DNA only, 45 bases that are in frame from base 1. From the germline V gene (reference sequence), CDR1 is LNHDA and CDR2 is SQIVND. V and J are truncated by 5 bases and 1 base respectively, leaving an intervening sequence of 14 bases.

Here the chain combines TRBV19 and TRBJ2-5; matching of 6 bases hints at TRBD1 as the D gene. This clonotype was obtained from a human donor with chronic lymphocytic leukemia. The sample in question was PBMCs, obtained after 24 months of ibrutinib treatment. The DNA sequence is given as TGTGCCAGTAGTGACCGCAGGGGCCTCCAAGAGACCCAGTACTTC. Translated, it gives CASSDRRGLQETQYF.